This T cell receptor beta chain was retrieved from a study of brain T cells in children with intractable seizures. V lost 1 base and J lost 5, with 15 bases in between. The CDR3 is 15 residues long. The germline CDR1 and CDR2 sequences are SGHNT and YENEEA. With respect to this clone: The antigen is unknown.

Produced via immunoSEQ multiplex PCR; TCRdb's table is partial and in-frame only. The sample consists of roughly 80,000 clones, around 93% of them appearing once. Study-level results: HCMV serostatus was not known, and viral specificity came from CDR3 similarity only.

The sequenced sample was peripheral blood, obtained at surgery. The receptor's source is a boy less than two years old with tuberous sclerosis and intractable seizures. This rearrangement joins TRBV11-3 to TRBJ2-7; D might be TRBD2 (6 bases). CDR3 DNA: TGTGCCAGCAGCTTAGTTCTGCGGGATTTCGACGAGCAGTACTTC. Its translation: CASSLVLRDFDEQYF. Using reference TRBV11-3 and TRBJ2-7 for the parts outside the CDR3, the full variable domain is EAGVVQSPRYKIIEKKQPVAFWCNPISGHNTLYWYLQNLGQGPELLIRYENEEAVDDSQLPKDRFSAERLKGVDSTLKIQPAELGDSAVYLCASSLVLRDFDEQYFGPGTRLTVT.